The rows below give T cell receptor beta chains drawn from one sample of a study of cytomegalovirus exposure and HLA in healthy donors. Clones were sequenced by immunoSEQ multiplex PCR, and TCRdb holds only the in-frame ones, with some missing. The sample yields 170,000 or so clones, about 80% seen once. Sequencing was done on a sample of PBMCs. The receptors derive from a boy aged 10-17 years in good health and CMV-seronegative. The conserved cysteine and the conserved F or W are not part of the CDR3 here. Each record gives: J gene, D gene, V gene, CDR3 protein. The D gene is left open where the match is weak.

TRBJ1-2 NA TRBV6-5 ASSYRGRFGYT
TRBJ1-5 TRBD1 TRBV7-2 ASSSTGGPNQPQH
TRBJ2-3 NA TRBV18 ASSPSQGGGTDTQY
TRBJ2-7 NA TRBV30 AWNWVGHEQY
TRBJ1-1 NA TRBV5-6 ASSLLRTEAF
TRBJ1-2 TRBD1 TRBV18 ASSPNLGQGGGYT
TRBJ2-5 TRBD1 TRBV5-1 ASSLRDSKQETQY
TRBJ2-3 TRBD2 TRBV7-3 ASSQGLATTDTQY
TRBJ1-5 NA TRBV7-8 ASSLFWEGSNYNQPQH
TRBJ2-3 TRBD2 TRBV19 ASSLGLAGEILRGHTQY
TRBJ2-3 TRBD2 TRBV28 ASGSSGRPYTDTQY
TRBJ2-7 NA TRBV10-1 ASSESRGSGYVQY
TRBJ1-1 NA TRBV30 AWENPDWNTEAF
TRBJ2-1 NA TRBV27 ASSQPLREQF
TRBJ2-2 TRBD2 TRBV7-6 ASRPAGSGELF
TRBJ1-4 NA TRBV14 ASSQGTADEKLF
TRBJ1-5 TRBD1 TRBV30 AWSADRLQPQH
TRBJ1-1 TRBD1 TRBV7-2 ASSRHGTDEAF
TRBJ1-1 NA TRBV19 ASKEGLNTEAF
TRBJ2-1 TRBD2 TRBV7-2 ASHRRSGLAGASYNEQF
TRBJ2-2 TRBD1 TRBV5-1 ASSSLGTENTGELF
TRBJ2-3 TRBD2 TRBV4-1 ASSPQTSGGISRYTQY
TRBJ1-1 NA TRBV11-2 ASSLGQGTSAF
TRBJ2-7 NA TRBV11-2 ASSPTGVSSYEQY
TRBJ1-2 TRBD1 TRBV4-3 ASSQDKAGGYSNYGYT
TRBJ1-2 NA TRBV7-2 ASSLGEVRAYGYT
TRBJ2-5 NA TRBV5-4 ASSPAPGRETQY
TRBJ1-4 NA TRBV15 ATSRRPGVGRNEKLF
TRBJ1-3 NA TRBV18 ASSPSQGHSGNTIY
TRBJ1-3 NA TRBV19 ASSALRSSGNTIY
TRBJ1-4 NA TRBV7-9 ASSLSRYNEKLF